One and the same sample provided the 14 T cell receptor beta chains below, sequenced in a study of graft-versus-host responses after intestinal transplantation. Measured with immunoSEQ multiplex PCR; TCRdb has only the in-frame clones, and not every one. The sample has roughly 3,700 clones, around 93% seen once. Sequencing was performed on PBMCs, taken 11 days after intestinal transplantation. The receptor source for this set is a human patient who received an intestinal transplant, so some T cells may come from the graft donor.

The chain couples TRBV11-1 to TRBJ1-1; 7 bases align to TRBD1. CDR3 size: 16 residues. Germline V gives CDR1 SGHAT, CDR2 FQDESV (reference sequence). After removal of 1 base from V and 0 bases from J, the junction contained 5 bases not matched to a gene. CDR3 amino acids: CASSLDTGVMNTEAFF. In DNA, the CDR3 is TGTGCCAGCAGCTTAGACACAGGGGTCATGAACACTGAAGCTTTCTTT. The full variable domain, its missing parts supplied by reference TRBV11-1 and TRBJ1-1, is EAEVAQSPRYKITEKSQAVAFWCDPISGHATLYWYRQILGQGPELLVQFQDESVVDDSQLPKDRFSAERLKGVDSTLKIQPAELGDSAMYLCASSLDTGVMNTEAFFGQGTRLTVV.

This chain links TRBV7-3 with TRBJ2-3; 11 nucleotides line up with TRBD2. The CDR3 has 15 amino acids. CDR1 and CDR2 from the germline V gene are SGHTA and FQGTGA. Trimming removed 5 bases from V and 1 base from J; junction bases left unmatched: 2. The CDR3 DNA reads TGTGCCAGCAGCCAGACTAGCGGGGGCACAGATACGCAGTATTTT. This codes for CASSQTSGGTDTQYF.

The chain employs TRBV4-1 and TRBJ2-4, with 8 bases lining up with TRBD1. There are 11 residues in the CDR3. The trim removed 11 bases at V and 9 bases at J, leaving 6 bases unmatched. Germline loops: CDR1 MGHRA, CDR2 YSYEKL. CDR3 coding DNA: TGCGCCTCGACAGGGGACGGCATTCAGTACTTC. Translation: CASTGDGIQYF.

CDR3 DNA sequence: TGTGCCAGTAGTATAGGGGCGGGAGGGTCCTACAATGAGCAGTTCTTC. Translated: CASSIGAGGSYNEQFF. The chain employs TRBV19 and TRBJ2-1, with TRBD2 matching 9 bases. The germline V gene has CDR1 LNHDA and CDR2 SQIVND (reference sequence). Trimming took 1 base from V and 1 from J; bases not matched to a gene: 2. This CDR3 has 16 amino acids.

This chain joins TRBV27 and TRBJ2-7, with D tentatively TRBD1 (7 bases). This CDR3 contains 13 residues. Trimming cost V 3 bases and J 5 bases, with 11 bases left between them. Germline CDR1 reads MNHEY; CDR2 reads SMNVEV (reference sequence). The CDR3 coding sequence is TGTGCCAGCAGTTTTCCAGGGGGGAACGAGCAGTACTTC. This encodes CASSFPGGNEQYF.

The chain is built from TRBV9 and TRBJ1-3; 7 bases align to TRBD1. The germline V gene encodes CDR1 SGDLS and CDR2 YYNGEE. J lost 4 bases, V lost 4 bases, and 8 bases had no gene match. The CDR3 extends over 15 amino acids. Here the CDR3 reads CASSNKGARGNTIYF. Written as DNA, the CDR3 is TGTGCCAGCAGCAATAAGGGGGCGCGGGGAAACACCATATATTTT.

The chain links TRBV27 to TRBJ2-3, with TRBD2 matching over 9 bases. With V trimmed by 5 bases and J by 4 bases, 4 bases remained unmatched. The CDR3 covers 14 residues. Germline lookup yields CDR1 MNHEY and CDR2 SMNVEV (reference sequence). The CDR3 bases are TGTGCCAGCAGTCGAGGACTAGCGTCAGATACGCAGTATTTT. Its protein is CASSRGLASDTQYF.

The chain has TRBV4-2 and TRBJ1-4; 11 nucleotides agree with TRBD1. The trim removed 8 bases at V and 0 bases at J, leaving 2 bases unmatched. The CDR3 totals 15 residues. From germline, CDR1 is LGHNA and CDR2 YNFKEQ. In DNA, the CDR3 is TGTGCCAGCTTGGGACAGGGGGCAACTAATGAAAAACTGTTTTTT. Translated, it gives CASLGQGATNEKLFF.

This chain connects TRBV27 to TRBJ1-5, with TRBD1 identical over 8 bases. Germline V gene data show CDR1 as MNHEY and CDR2 as SMNVEV (reference sequence). CDR3 length equals 15 residues. V shed 2 bases and J 0 bases; nucleotides not matched to a gene: 0. The CDR3 nucleotides are TGTGCCAGCAGTTTACAGGGGGCTAGCAATCAGCCCCAGCATTTT. Residues: CASSLQGASNQPQHF.

This chain joins TRBV9 and TRBJ2-1, with TRBD2 identical over 10 bases. Losses at the gene ends were 2 bases for V and 6 bases for J; bases not matched to a gene: 5. Germline V gene lookup returns CDR1 SGDLS and CDR2 YYNGEE. The CDR3 is 15 residues long. The CDR3 sequence: CASSVSGTSVNEQFF. The DNA of the CDR3 is TGTGCCAGCAGCGTCTCCGGGACTAGCGTCAATGAGCAGTTCTTC.

The V gene is TRBV14, the J gene TRBJ2-7; D is uncertain. In germline, CDR1 is SGHDN, CDR2 FVKESK. Trimming took 3 bases from V and 0 from J, leaving 18 bases between them. The CDR3 has 17 residues. The CDR3 nucleotides read TGTGCCAGCAGCCAGTTACCCCCGACATCAATCTCCTACGAGCAGTACTTC. It yields the protein CASSQLPPTSISYEQYF.

CDR3 nucleotide sequence: TGTGCCAGCAGCGTAGCGGGAGGCCTCTACAATGAGCAGTTCTTC. Residues: CASSVAGGLYNEQFF. The J gene is TRBJ2-1, the V gene TRBV9; TRBD2 aligns across 7 bases. This CDR3 has 15 amino acids. Germline V lookup: CDR1 SGDLS, CDR2 YYNGEE. The V and J ends lost 0 bases and 3 bases, in that order; junction bases with no gene match: 3.

J is TRBJ1-3 and V is TRBV4-1; 7 bases line up with TRBD1. The CDR3 contains 17 residues. The germline V gene has CDR1 MGHRA and CDR2 YSYEKL. V shed 0 bases, J shed 0 bases, and the junction held 5 bases outside the gene matches. CDR3: CASSQEGQAFSGNTIYF. CDR3 DNA: TGCGCCAGCAGCCAAGAAGGACAGGCTTTCTCTGGAAACACCATATATTTT.

The J gene is TRBJ1-1, the V gene TRBV27; D ambiguous. The V gene's germline CDR1 is MNHEY and CDR2 SMNVEV (reference sequence). The CDR3 is 13 residues long. V was trimmed by 5 bases and J by 1 base, leaving 8 bases between them. CDR3 bases: TGTGCCAGCAGTCCGGCGGGGAACACTGAAGCTTTCTTT. The encoded protein is CASSPAGNTEAFF.